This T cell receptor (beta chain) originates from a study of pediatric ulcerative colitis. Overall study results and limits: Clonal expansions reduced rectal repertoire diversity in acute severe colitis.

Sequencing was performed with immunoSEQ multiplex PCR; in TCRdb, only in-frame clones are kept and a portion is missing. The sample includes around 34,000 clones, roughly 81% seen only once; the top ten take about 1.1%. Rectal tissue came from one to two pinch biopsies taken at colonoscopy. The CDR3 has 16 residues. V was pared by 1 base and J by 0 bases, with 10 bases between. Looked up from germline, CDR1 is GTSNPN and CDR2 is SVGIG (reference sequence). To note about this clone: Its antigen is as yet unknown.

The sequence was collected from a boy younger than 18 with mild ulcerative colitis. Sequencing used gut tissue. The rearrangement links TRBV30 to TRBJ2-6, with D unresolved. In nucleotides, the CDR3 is TGTGCCTGGAGTGATCAATCCTACTCTGGGGCCAACGTCCTGACTTTC. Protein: CAWSDQSYSGANVLTF.